This T cell receptor (beta chain) was observed in a study of PD-1 blockade in classical Hodgkin lymphoma. Study outcomes and limitations: Newly diagnosed patients reportedly trailed healthy donors in baseline TCR diversity.

Trimming shortened V by 0 bases and J by 3 bases, and 10 bases separated the two germline ends. The length of the CDR3 is 14 residues. CDR1 is SGHKS and CDR2 is YYEKEE in the germline V gene (reference sequence). Some clones are missing from TCRdb's copy, which holds only in-frame ones; the method was immunoSEQ multiplex PCR. The repertoire holds roughly 40,000 clones, with just over 65% as singletons. The time point is: cycle 4 day 1 (C4D1), after 5 to 7 weeks of nivolumab. Each and every patient relapsed after autologous stem cell transplantation, and patients got differing brentuximab vedotin exposure. A word on this clone: Its antigen remains unidentified.

The input for sequencing was peripheral blood mononuclear cells (PBMCs), taken before the fourth cycle of nivolumab. The J gene is TRBJ2-7, the V gene TRBV5-5; D is perhaps TRBD1 (5 bases). The clonotype originates from a human donor with classical Hodgkin lymphoma. CDR3 loop: CASSLAPGIYEQYF. Here the CDR3 DNA reads TGTGCCAGCAGCTTGGCGCCAGGGATCTACGAGCAGTACTTC.